This T cell receptor (beta chain) was identified during a study of the immune and genomic landscape of osteosarcoma. Generated by immunoSEQ multiplex PCR, the TCRdb table keeps only in-frame clones and is missing some. The table includes 300 to 500 clones, 70% to 80% detected once. There are 14 residues in the CDR3. V lost 5 bases and J 8 bases, leaving 18 bases between the germline ends. In germline, CDR1 is SGHAT, CDR2 FQNNGV. The clonotype comes from a man younger than 30 with osteosarcoma. Sequencing was performed on metastatic tumor tissue from the lung. This chain joins TRBV11-2 and TRBJ1-2, with D possibly being TRBD1 (6 bases). DNA for the CDR3: TGTGCCAGCAGCGGGCACAGGGTTGACGAGGGCTACACCTTC. Amino acids: CASSGHRVDEGYTF.